Below are 13 T cell receptor beta chains sequenced from a single sample in a study of OX40 agonist ivuxolimab in advanced cancers. TCRdb keeps only in-frame clones here, not all; method: immunoSEQ multiplex PCR. The sample lists roughly 58,000 clones; roughly nine tenths were seen once. Specimen: CD4+ or CD8+ T cells sorted from blood, collected in a trial of the OX40 agonist ivuxolimab. These receptors were obtained from an adult with an advanced solid tumor such as melanoma, head and neck, liver or kidney cancer.

The J gene is TRBJ2-5, the V gene TRBV11-3, with D perhaps matching TRBD2 (6 bases). The CDR3 spans 15 residues. Trimming took 3 bases from V and 1 from J, leaving 12 bases between them. Looked up from germline, CDR1 is SGHNT and CDR2 is YENEEA. CDR3 in DNA: TGTGCCAGCAGCTTTTCCTCCGGGGGCCAAGAGACCCAGTACTTC. Translation: CASSFSSGGQETQYF.

J is TRBJ2-3 and V is TRBV7-2, with TRBD2 matching over 8 bases. The CDR3 extends over 14 amino acids. The junction had 6 bases not matched to a gene; V was cut back by 5 bases and J by 5 bases. CDR1 is SGHTA, CDR2 FQGNSA, per germline. CDR3 nucleotides: TGTGCCAGCAGCCCCGGGACTAGGGTAGATACGCAGTATTTT. Its protein is CASSPGTRVDTQYF. Complete variable domain (other parts from reference TRBV7-2 and TRBJ2-3): GAGVSQSPSNKVTEKGKDVELRCDPISGHTALYWYRQSLGQGLEFLIYFQGNSAPDKSGLPSDRFSAERTGGSVSTLTIQRTQQEDSAVYLCASSPGTRVDTQYFGPGTRLTVL.

The chain uses TRBV9 and TRBJ2-2; no firm D call. The CDR3 length is 14 residues. Trimming shortened V by 1 base and J by 3 bases, and 7 bases separated the two germline ends. Germline loops: CDR1 SGDLS, CDR2 YYNGEE. The CDR3 loop reads CASSVPPDTGELFF. The CDR3 DNA reads TGTGCCAGCAGCGTACCCCCGGACACCGGGGAGCTGTTTTTT.

This clone was picked up one time. The chain carries TRBV6-6 and TRBJ2-1, with TRBD2 matching over 8 bases. CDR1 and CDR2 (germline): MNHNY, SVGAGI (reference sequence). The CDR3 contains 16 residues. The J segment lost 0 bases and the V segment lost 10 bases, leaving 11 bases of the junction unmatched. DNA of the CDR3: TGTGCCACAGCCGGGGGGGGGAGGAACTCCTACAATGAGCAGTTCTTC. Its translation is CATAGGGRNSYNEQFF.

The rearrangement joins TRBV19 to TRBJ2-1; no clear D. Germline assignment: CDR1 LNHDA and CDR2 SQIVND (reference sequence). CDR3 size: 10 residues. V lost 8 bases and J 7 bases, leaving 6 bases between the germline ends. CDR3 in DNA: TGTGCCAGTGGTGGTAATGAGCAGTTCTTC. Residues: CASGGNEQFF.

The rearrangement links TRBV7-3 to TRBJ1-3, with D uncertain. V lost 5 bases and J lost 1, with 15 bases in between. The length of the CDR3 is 16 residues. Germline CDR1 SGHTA, CDR2 FQGTGA. The CDR3 is CASSPTGVGSGNTIYF. The CDR3 bases are TGTGCCAGCAGCCCCACCGGCGTAGGGTCTGGAAACACCATATATTTT.

This rearrangement joins TRBV6-5 to TRBJ1-1; D possibly corresponds to TRBD1 (6 bases). Germline V gene lookup returns CDR1 MNHEY and CDR2 SVGAGI. The CDR3 has 14 residues. V was cut by 5 bases and J by 4 bases, with 14 bases left in between. As DNA, the CDR3 is TGTGCCAGCAGTATCGGGGGGGCGAGCACTGAAGCTTTCTTT. Translating it yields CASSIGGASTEAFF.

CDR3 DNA: TGTGCCAGCAGCGAGATGACAGCTCTGCGGAGGGAAAACACCATATATTTT. It yields the protein CASSEMTALRRENTIYF. The chain uses TRBV28 and TRBJ1-3; tentatively, D is TRBD1 (5 bases). V shed 6 bases and J shed 6 bases, with 24 bases lying between them. The CDR3 loop spans 17 amino acids. Germline assignment: CDR1 MDHEN and CDR2 SYDVKM.

The V and J genes are TRBV2 and TRBJ2-1; 11 bases map to TRBD2. Germline CDR1 is SNHLY and CDR2 is FYNNEI. The CDR3 is 16 amino acids. Trimming removed 8 bases from V and 8 bases from J; junction bases left unmatched: 14. The CDR3 DNA reads TGTGCCAGCCCACGAAAACTTAGCGGGAGGGCAGATGAGCAGTTCTTC. Its protein product is CASPRKLSGRADEQFF.

The chain combines TRBV6-5 with TRBJ1-1, with D unresolved. CDR3 length equals 12 residues. Germline V lookup: CDR1 MNHEY, CDR2 SVGAGI. Between the trimmed V and J ends, which lost 1 base and 8 bases, there was a span of 8 bases. The CDR3 is CASSYFGLEAFF. The CDR3 DNA follows: TGTGCCAGCAGTTACTTTGGGTTGGAAGCTTTCTTT.

The chain joins TRBV25-1 to TRBJ2-7; a weak D match, TRBD1 (5 bases). V gave up 7 bases and J gave up 1 base, with 17 bases separating them. The V gene's germline CDR1 is MGHDK and CDR2 SYGVNS. This CDR3 comprises 15 residues. CDR3 nucleotide sequence: TGTGCCAGCACCCCAGGACACGGCCGGTCCTACGAGCAGTACTTC. This encodes CASTPGHGRSYEQYF.

This clone was seen only once. The J gene is TRBJ2-2, the V gene TRBV19, with D perhaps matching TRBD2 (5 bases). CDR1 LNHDA and CDR2 SQIVND come from the germline V gene (reference sequence). The CDR3 totals 14 residues. The V end lost 7 bases, the J end lost 2 bases, and 11 bases lay between the germline ends. In DNA form, the CDR3 reads TGTGCCAGTATTCCGGACTTTAACACCGGGGAGCTGTTTTTT. It translates to CASIPDFNTGELFF.

This clone was counted between two and nine times. The chain recombines TRBV19 with TRBJ2-1; D gene unclear. Trimming pared 5 bases from V and 3 bases from J, leaving 17 bases between. The germline CDR1 and CDR2 sequences are LNHDA and SQIVND (reference sequence). The CDR3 is 16 amino acids. CDR3 sequence (DNA): TGTGCCAGTAGTTCTCGGGCTGCGGCATACTACAATGAGCAGTTCTTC. Its translation: CASSSRAAAYYNEQFF.